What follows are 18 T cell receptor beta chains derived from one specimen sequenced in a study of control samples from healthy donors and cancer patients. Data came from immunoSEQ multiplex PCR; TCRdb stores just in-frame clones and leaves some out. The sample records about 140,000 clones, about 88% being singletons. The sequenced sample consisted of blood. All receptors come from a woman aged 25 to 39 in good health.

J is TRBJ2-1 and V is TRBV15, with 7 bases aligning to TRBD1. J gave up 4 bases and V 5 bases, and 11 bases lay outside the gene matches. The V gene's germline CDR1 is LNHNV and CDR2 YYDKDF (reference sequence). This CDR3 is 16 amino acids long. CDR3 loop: CATSGITGAPYNEQFF. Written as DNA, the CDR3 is TGTGCCACCAGCGGAATTACAGGGGCCCCGTACAATGAGCAGTTCTTC.

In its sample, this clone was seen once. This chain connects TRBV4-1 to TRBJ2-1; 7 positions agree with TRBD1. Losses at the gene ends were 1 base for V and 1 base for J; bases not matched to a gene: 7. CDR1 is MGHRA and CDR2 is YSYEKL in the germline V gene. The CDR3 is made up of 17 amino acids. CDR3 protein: CASSQGNRGPSYNEQFF. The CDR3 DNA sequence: TGCGCCAGCAGCCAAGGCAACAGGGGCCCTTCCTACAATGAGCAGTTCTTC.

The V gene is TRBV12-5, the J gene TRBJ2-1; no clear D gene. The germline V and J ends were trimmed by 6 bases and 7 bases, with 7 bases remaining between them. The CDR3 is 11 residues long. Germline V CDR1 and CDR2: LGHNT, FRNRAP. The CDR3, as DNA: TGTGCTAGTGGAGAAGGAAATGAGCAGTTCTTC. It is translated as CASGEGNEQFF.

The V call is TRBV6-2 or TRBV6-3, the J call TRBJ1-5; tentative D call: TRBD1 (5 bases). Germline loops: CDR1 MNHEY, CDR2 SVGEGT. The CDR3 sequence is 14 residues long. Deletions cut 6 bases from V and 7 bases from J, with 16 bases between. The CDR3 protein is CASSPVGDRQPQHF. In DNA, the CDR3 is TGTGCCAGCAGCCCCGTCGGGGACCGGCAGCCCCAGCATTTT.

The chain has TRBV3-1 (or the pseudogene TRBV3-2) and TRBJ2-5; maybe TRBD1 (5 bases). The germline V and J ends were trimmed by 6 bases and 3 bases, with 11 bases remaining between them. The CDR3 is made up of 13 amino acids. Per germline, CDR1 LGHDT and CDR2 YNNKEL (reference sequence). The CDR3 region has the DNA TGTGCCAGCAGTTCCCTAGGGGAAGAGACCCAGTACTTC. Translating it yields CASSSLGEETQYF.

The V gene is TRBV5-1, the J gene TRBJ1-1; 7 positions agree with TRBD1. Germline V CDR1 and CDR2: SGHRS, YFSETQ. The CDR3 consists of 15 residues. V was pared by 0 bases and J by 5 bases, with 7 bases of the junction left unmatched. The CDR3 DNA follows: TGCGCCAGCAGCTTGGAACAGGGGTCAAAGACTGAAGCTTTCTTT. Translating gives CASSLEQGSKTEAFF.

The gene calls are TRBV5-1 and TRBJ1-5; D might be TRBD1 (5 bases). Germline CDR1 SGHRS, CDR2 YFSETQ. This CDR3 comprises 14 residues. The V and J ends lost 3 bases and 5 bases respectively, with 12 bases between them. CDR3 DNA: TGCGCCAGCAGCTCGGGACGGCCAGATCAGCCCCAGCATTTT. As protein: CASSSGRPDQPQHF. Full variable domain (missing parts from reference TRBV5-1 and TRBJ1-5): KAGVTQTPRYLIKTRGQQVTLSCSPISGHRSVSWYQQTPGQGLQFLFEYFSETQRNKGNFPGRFSGRQFSNSRSEMNVSTLELGDSALYLCASSSGRPDQPQHFGDGTRLSIL.

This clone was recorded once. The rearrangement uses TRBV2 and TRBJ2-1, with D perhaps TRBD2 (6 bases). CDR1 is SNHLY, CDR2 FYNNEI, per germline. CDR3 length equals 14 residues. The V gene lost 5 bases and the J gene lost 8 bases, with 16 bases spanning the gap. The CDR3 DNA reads TGTGCCAGCAGTTCCGGGACTTTACGCGATGAGCAGTTCTTC. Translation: CASSSGTLRDEQFF. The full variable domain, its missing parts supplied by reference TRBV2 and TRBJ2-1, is EPEVTQTPSHQVTQMGQEVILRCVPISNHLYFYWYRQILGQKVEFLVSFYNNEISEKSEIFDDQFSVERPDGSNFTLKIRSTKLEDSAMYFCASSSGTLRDEQFFGPGTRLTVL.

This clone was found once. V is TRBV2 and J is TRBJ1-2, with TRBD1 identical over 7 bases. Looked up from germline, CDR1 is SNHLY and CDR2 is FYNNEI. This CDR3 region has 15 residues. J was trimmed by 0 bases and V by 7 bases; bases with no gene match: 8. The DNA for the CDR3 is TGTGCCAGCACCTTTTCCACAGGGGCTAACTATGGCTACACCTTC. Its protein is CASTFSTGANYGYTF.

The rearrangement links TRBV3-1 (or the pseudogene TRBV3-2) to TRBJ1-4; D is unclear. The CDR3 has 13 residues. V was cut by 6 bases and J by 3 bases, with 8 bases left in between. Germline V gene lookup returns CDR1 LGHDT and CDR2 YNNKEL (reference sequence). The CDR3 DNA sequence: TGTGCCAGCAGTGCGTCTCCTAATGAAAAACTGTTTTTT. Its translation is CASSASPNEKLFF.

The CDR3 DNA reads TGTGCCAGCAGTTACTCGGGTAGCGGCCAAGAGACCCAGTACTTC. The encoded protein is CASSYSGSGQETQYF. V usage is TRBV6-5 and J usage is TRBJ2-5; weak D call: TRBD2 (6 bases). CDR3 length: 15 amino acids. The germline gives CDR1 MNHEY, CDR2 SVGAGI. The V end was cut by 0 bases, the J end by 1 base, with 9 bases between.

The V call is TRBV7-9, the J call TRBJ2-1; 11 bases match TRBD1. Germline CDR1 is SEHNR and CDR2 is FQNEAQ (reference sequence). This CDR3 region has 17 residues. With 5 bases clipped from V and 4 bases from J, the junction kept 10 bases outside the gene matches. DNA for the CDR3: TGTGCCAGCAGCCGAGGACAGGGGGCATTAGGATACAATGAGCAGTTCTTC. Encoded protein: CASSRGQGALGYNEQFF. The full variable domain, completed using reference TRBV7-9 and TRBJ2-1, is DTGVSQNPRHKITKRGQNVTFRCDPISEHNRLYWYRQTLGQGPEFLTYFQNEAQLEKSRLLSDRFSAERPKGSFSTLEIQRTEQGDSAMYLCASSRGQGALGYNEQFFGPGTRLTVL.

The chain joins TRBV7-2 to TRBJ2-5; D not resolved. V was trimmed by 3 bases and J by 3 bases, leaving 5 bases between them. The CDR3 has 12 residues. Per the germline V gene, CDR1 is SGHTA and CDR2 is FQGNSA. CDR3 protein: CASSLSEETQYF. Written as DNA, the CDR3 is TGTGCCAGCAGCTTGTCGGAAGAGACCCAGTACTTC.

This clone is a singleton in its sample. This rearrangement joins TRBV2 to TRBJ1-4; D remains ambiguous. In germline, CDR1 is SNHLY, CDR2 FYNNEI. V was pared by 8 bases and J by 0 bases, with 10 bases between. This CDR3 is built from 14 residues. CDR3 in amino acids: CASQQTATNEKLFF. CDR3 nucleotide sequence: TGTGCCAGCCAACAGACGGCAACTAATGAAAAACTGTTTTTT.

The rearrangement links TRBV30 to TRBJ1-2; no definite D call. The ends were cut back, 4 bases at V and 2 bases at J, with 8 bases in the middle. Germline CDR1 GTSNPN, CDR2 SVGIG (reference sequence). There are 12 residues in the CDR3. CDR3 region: CAWISGNYGYTF. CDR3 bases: TGTGCCTGGATATCGGGAAACTATGGCTACACCTTC. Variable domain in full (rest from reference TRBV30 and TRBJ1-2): SQTIHQWPATLVQPVGSPLSLECTVEGTSNPNLYWYRQAAGRGLQLLFYSVGIGQISSEVPQNLSASRPQDRQFILSSKKLLLSDSGFYLCAWISGNYGYTFGSGTRLTVV.

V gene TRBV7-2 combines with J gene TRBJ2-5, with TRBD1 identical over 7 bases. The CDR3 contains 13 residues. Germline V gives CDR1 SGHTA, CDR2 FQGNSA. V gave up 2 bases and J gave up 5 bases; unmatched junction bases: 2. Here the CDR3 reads CASSLRGLETQYF. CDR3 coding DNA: TGTGCCAGCAGCTTAAGGGGGCTGGAGACCCAGTACTTC.

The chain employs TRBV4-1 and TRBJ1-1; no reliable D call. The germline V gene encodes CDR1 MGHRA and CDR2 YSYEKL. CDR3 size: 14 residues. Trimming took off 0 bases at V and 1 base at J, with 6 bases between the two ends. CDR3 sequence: CASSQDFANTEAFF. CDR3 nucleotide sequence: TGCGCCAGCAGCCAAGATTTTGCGAACACTGAAGCTTTCTTT.

The CDR3 DNA is TGTGCCAGCAGTACCCCCCGGCCGATGACACAAAACACCGGGGAGCTGTTTTTT. Protein: CASSTPRPMTQNTGELFF. The chain is built from TRBV27 and TRBJ2-2; D is unclear. The ends were cut back, 5 bases at V and 2 bases at J, with 21 bases in the middle. This CDR3 comprises 18 residues. The germline V gene has CDR1 MNHEY and CDR2 SMNVEV (reference sequence).